This entry lists 11 T cell receptor beta chains sequenced from one sample in a study of brain metastases from non-small cell lung cancer. The table came from immunoSEQ multiplex PCR; TCRdb's copy has only in-frame clones and leaves some out. The sample lists some 4,200 clones; 86% were seen once. Sample: primary lung tumor tissue. The receptors derive from a donor aged 40 or over with non-small cell lung cancer.

The chain combines TRBV5-6 with TRBJ2-6; TRBD2 agrees at 7 bases. This CDR3 comprises 19 residues. V was pared by 0 bases and J by 0 bases, with 9 bases of the junction left unmatched. Germline V CDR1 and CDR2: SGHDT, YYEEEE. CDR3 DNA: TGTGCCAGCAGCTTGGCGTCTAGCGGCTCACTCTCTGGGGCCAACGTCCTGACTTTC. This gives the protein CASSLASSGSLSGANVLTF.

The V and J genes are TRBV19 and TRBJ2-1, with TRBD1 matching 11 bases. Germline loops: CDR1 LNHDA, CDR2 SQIVND (reference sequence). This CDR3 region has 22 residues. V lost 5 bases and J lost 1; bases outside the gene matches: 22. Here the CDR3 DNA reads TGTGCCAGTAGTGGACCTTTTGGGACAGGGGGACTAGTGGGAGTTTCCTACAATGAGCAGTTCTTC. Translated: CASSGPFGTGGLVGVSYNEQFF.

This sequence joins TRBV7-2 and TRBJ2-7; D unresolved. Trimming cost V 2 bases and J 2 bases, with 4 bases left between them. The CDR3 loop spans 12 amino acids. The V gene's germline CDR1 is SGHTA and CDR2 FQGNSA. DNA of the CDR3: TGTGCCAGCAGCTTAAGTACCTACGAGCAGTACTTC. It yields the protein CASSLSTYEQYF.

The chain uses TRBV10-3 and TRBJ2-7, with TRBD2 matching 11 bases. J lost 5 bases, V lost 0 bases, and 6 bases had no gene match. Looked up from germline, CDR1 is ENHRY and CDR2 is SYGVKD. The CDR3 is 16 residues long. As DNA, the CDR3 is TGTGCCATCAGTGAGTCGACTAGCGGGAAATCCAACGAGCAGTACTTC. It encodes CAISESTSGKSNEQYF.

The chain uses TRBV9 and TRBJ1-2; D call uncertain. Per the germline V gene, CDR1 is SGDLS and CDR2 is YYNGEE. The CDR3 is 15 amino acids. V dropped 0 bases and J dropped 4 bases, with 13 bases sitting between them. CDR3 sequence (DNA): TGTGCCAGCAGCGTAGAAGCGTCCAAGGGCTATGGCTACACCTTC. This gives the protein CASSVEASKGYGYTF.

The chain employs TRBV23-1 and TRBJ2-2; the D is unclear. TRBV23-1 is sorted into the ORF group, with uncertain function. This CDR3 has 10 residues. CDR3 sequence reads: CAYDWGELFF. CDR3 coding DNA: TGCGCATATGATTGGGGGGAGCTGTTTTTT.

This clone has a single count. The V gene is TRBV5-1, the J gene TRBJ2-3; perhaps TRBD2 as D (6 bases). V was cut by 4 bases and J by 3 bases, with 15 bases left in between. Germline V lookup: CDR1 SGHRS, CDR2 YFSETQ. The CDR3 totals 15 residues. The DNA of the CDR3 is TGCGCCAGCAGCCTGCTTGGCGGGAAGACAGATACGCAGTATTTT. This translates into CASSLLGGKTDTQYF.

V and J are TRBV15 and TRBJ2-7; D call uncertain. This CDR3 is built from 13 residues. Trimming stripped 0 bases from V and 7 bases from J, with 10 bases between. Germline loops: CDR1 LNHNV, CDR2 YYDKDF (reference sequence). The CDR3: CATSRDSVREQYF. For the CDR3, the DNA is TGTGCCACCAGCAGAGATTCAGTTCGTGAGCAGTACTTC.

The chain joins TRBV7-9 to TRBJ1-1; D call uncertain. The CDR3 extends over 14 amino acids. V dropped 6 bases and J dropped 3 bases, with 14 bases sitting between them. Germline loops: CDR1 SEHNR, CDR2 FQNEAQ (reference sequence). CDR3 bases: TGTGCCAGCAGTCGGGCCCCTTTGGACACTGAAGCTTTCTTT. This translates into CASSRAPLDTEAFF.

The chain couples TRBV5-4 to TRBJ2-1; 7 bases are a match to TRBD2. The V segment lost 7 bases and the J segment 6 bases; nucleotides outside the gene matches: 13. This CDR3 region has 15 residues. Germline V CDR1 and CDR2: SGHNT, YYREEE (reference sequence). CDR3 sequence reads: CASSPPSGGLNEQFF. CDR3 nucleotides: TGTGCCAGCTCCCCCCCTAGCGGCGGTCTCAATGAGCAGTTCTTC.

The chain is built from TRBV2 and TRBJ2-2; maybe TRBD1 (5 bases). Per germline, CDR1 SNHLY and CDR2 FYNNEI. CDR3 size: 13 residues. V lost 8 bases to trimming and J lost 2 bases, with 9 bases between them. The CDR3 loop is CASSGLNTGELFF. CDR3 nucleotide sequence: TGTGCCAGCTCAGGGCTTAACACCGGGGAGCTGTTTTTT.